This is a list of T cell receptor beta chains from one sample in a study of cytomegalovirus exposure and HLA in healthy donors. The data were produced by immunoSEQ multiplex PCR, yet TCRdb's version contains in-frame clones alone and is incomplete. The sample lists around 89,000 clones, roughly 80% occurring once. Input material: PBMCs. Receptors were obtained from a girl aged 2-9 years in good health and CMV-seropositive. The CDR3 runs from the conserved cysteine through the conserved F or W. The D gene is left open where the match is weak. Only some rows state a clone size, as once, few, many or a class for expanded clones.

V	J	size	D	CDR3	DNA
TRBV9	TRBJ1-3	.	.	CASSVGGISGNTIYF	TGTGCCAGCAGCGTGGGAGGGATCTCTGGAAACACCATATATTTT
TRBV5-8	TRBJ1-5	.	.	CASSLVGGSGQPQHF	TGTGCCAGCAGCTTGGTGGGGGGTTCAGGACAGCCCCAGCATTTT
TRBV6-1	TRBJ1-5	.	TRBD1	CASSGETGGGQPQHF	TGTGCCAGCAGTGGGGAGACAGGGGGAGGCCAGCCCCAGCATTTT
TRBV19	TRBJ1-1	.	.	CASNGGANTEAFF	TGTGCCAGTAATGGGGGCGCGAACACTGAAGCTTTCTTT
TRBV10-2	TRBJ1-5	.	.	CASSSEVQSWGGPQHF	TGCGCCAGCAGCTCAGAGGTACAGTCGTGGGGAGGGCCCCAGCATTTT
TRBV2	TRBJ2-7	.	.	CASSRTEPYEQYF	TGTGCCAGCAGTCGGACAGAGCCCTACGAGCAGTACTTC
TRBV30	TRBJ2-7	.	.	CAWKGVDRYEQYF	TGTGCCTGGAAAGGGGTGGATCGCTACGAGCAGTACTTC
TRBV4-1	TRBJ2-1	.	.	CASSQAAGPAYNEQFF	TGCGCCAGCAGCCAAGCTGCTGGGCCAGCCTACAATGAGCAGTTCTTC
TRBV6-1	TRBJ1-1	few	.	CASSEAANRVLTEAFF	TGTGCCAGCAGTGAAGCTGCTAACAGGGTTCTCACTGAAGCTTTCTTT
TRBV28	TRBJ1-2	.	.	CASSRQSYGYTF	TGTGCCAGCAGTCGACAGAGCTATGGCTACACCTTC
TRBV29-1	TRBJ2-1	.	.	CSVDPSGNEQFF	TGCAGCGTTGATCCCTCGGGCAATGAGCAGTTCTTC
TRBV15	TRBJ2-7	once	TRBD1	CATSRAPGGWYEQYF	TGTGCCACCAGCAGAGCCCCAGGGGGCTGGTACGAGCAGTACTTC
TRBV7-8	TRBJ2-1	.	TRBD2	CASTLAGVYNEQFF	TGTGCCAGCACGCTAGCGGGGGTATACAATGAGCAGTTCTTC
TRBV7-2	TRBJ1-2	.	.	CASSLQTVSYGYTF	TGTGCCAGCAGCTTGCAGACAGTTTCCTATGGCTACACCTTC
TRBV5-5	TRBJ1-1	.	.	CASSLDPGIMEAFF	TGTGCCAGCAGCTTGGACCCGGGAATAATGGAAGCTTTCTTT
TRBV10-2	TRBJ1-2	.	.	CASSGTVGRGGYTF	TGCGCCAGCAGTGGAACAGTAGGGAGGGGTGGCTACACCTTC
TRBV28	TRBJ2-3	.	TRBD2	CASSLRPSGPHF	TGTGCCAGCAGTTTACGCCCTAGCGGGCCGCATTTT
TRBV30	TRBJ1-2	.	.	CAWTGSGYGYTF	TGTGCCTGGACAGGGTCCGGCTATGGCTACACCTTC
TRBV6-5	TRBJ2-7	few	TRBD1	CASSSGGIYEQYF	TGTGCCAGCAGTTCAGGGGGCATTTACGAGCAGTACTTC
TRBV10-3	TRBJ1-1	.	.	CAISARQAEAFF	TGTGCCATCAGTGCACGACAGGCAGAAGCTTTCTTT
TRBV4-2	TRBJ2-7	.	.	CASSQDTGLNYEQYF	TGTGCCAGCAGCCAAGATACGGGACTTAACTACGAGCAGTACTTC
TRBV6-1	TRBJ1-1	once	.	CASSVSGRGAFF	TGTGCCAGCAGTGTTTCTGGGAGGGGAGCTTTCTTT
TRBV30	TRBJ2-1	.	TRBD1	CAWSRDRGLSISYNEQFF	TGTGCCTGGAGCAGGGACAGGGGGCTCTCAATCTCCTACAATGAGCAGTTCTTC
TRBV7-3	TRBJ1-1	.	.	CASSPNTAGGVAFF	TGTGCCAGCAGCCCAAATACGGCCGGGGGAGTAGCTTTCTTT
TRBV5-6	TRBJ2-3	.	.	CASSLFLSDTQYF	TGTGCCAGCAGCTTGTTCCTTTCAGATACGCAGTATTTT
TRBV2	TRBJ1-2	.	TRBD1	CASSVYRGENYGYTF	TGTGCCAGCAGTGTTTACAGGGGAGAGAACTATGGCTACACCTTC
TRBV6-1	TRBJ1-5	.	TRBD1	CASSELPLDRAYSNQPQHF	TGTGCCAGCAGTGAACTACCACTGGACAGGGCGTATAGCAATCAGCCCCAGCATTTT
TRBV18	TRBJ2-7	.	TRBD1	CASSPWDRVAYEQYF	TGTGCCAGCTCACCATGGGACAGGGTGGCCTACGAGCAGTACTTC
TRBV4-2	TRBJ2-1	once	.	CASSQEIGGYNEQFF	TGTGCCAGCAGCCAAGAGATCGGGGGATACAATGAGCAGTTCTTC
TRBV29-1	TRBJ1-4	once	.	CSVEVRATNEKLFF	TGCAGCGTTGAGGTCAGGGCTACGAATGAAAAACTGTTTTTT
TRBV5-1	TRBJ2-3	once	TRBD2	CASSIGTSGGTSTDTQYF	TGCGCCAGCAGCATCGGGACTAGCGGGGGGACTAGCACAGATACGCAGTATTTT
TRBV7-9	TRBJ2-7	.	TRBD1	CASSTTTGDRTYEQYF	TGTGCCAGCAGCACAACCACAGGGGACAGAACCTACGAGCAGTACTTC
TRBV5-4	TRBJ2-1	.	TRBD2	CASSRGLAGVGNEQFF	TGTGCCAGCAGCAGGGGACTAGCGGGAGTTGGAAATGAGCAGTTCTTC
TRBV7-9	TRBJ2-3	.	TRBD2	CASSLAGAGGWTDTQYF	TGTGCCAGCAGCTTAGCGGGAGCGGGAGGTTGGACAGATACGCAGTATTTT
TRBV7-2	TRBJ2-7	.	.	CASSLEARSLTYEQYF	TGTGCCAGCAGCTTAGAAGCAAGGAGTTTGACCTACGAGCAGTACTTC
TRBV11-2	TRBJ1-1	once	TRBD1	CASSSPGQGPFF	TGTGCCAGCAGCTCCCCGGGACAGGGCCCTTTCTTT
TRBV30	TRBJ1-1	once	TRBD1	CAWSVLSIGTGEAFF	TGTGCCTGGAGTGTATTATCGATAGGGACAGGGGAAGCTTTCTTT
TRBV28	TRBJ2-6	.	.	CASSLRPSGANVLTF	TGTGCCAGCAGTTTGCGTCCCTCTGGGGCCAACGTCCTGACTTTC
TRBV15	TRBJ1-4	.	.	CATSRDFGEGKLFF	TGTGCCACCAGCAGAGATTTCGGGGAAGGAAAACTGTTTTTT
TRBV7-2	TRBJ2-7	.	.	CASSSQAFSYEQYF	TGTGCCAGCAGCTCTCAGGCTTTCTCCTACGAGCAGTACTTC
TRBV28	TRBJ1-1	.	TRBD1	CASSFGFGQGARGTEAFF	TGTGCCAGCAGTTTTGGCTTCGGACAGGGGGCGAGGGGCACTGAAGCTTTCTTT